The 9 T cell receptor beta chains below all came from one sample that was sequenced in a study of T cell responses to AZD1222 COVID-19 vaccine. This table comes from immunoSEQ multiplex PCR, and its TCRdb copy is limited to in-frame clones, with some not included. The profile shows 80,000 to 130,000 clones, roughly 91% of them singletons. The material sequenced was peripheral blood, taken on day 0 of AZD1222 vaccination. Receptors originate from an adult in good health.

This clone was seen only a few times. J is TRBJ1-1 and V is TRBV2, with 7 bases that match TRBD1. Germline loops: CDR1 SNHLY, CDR2 FYNNEI. V lost 4 bases to trimming and J lost 4 bases; unmatched junction nucleotides: 6. The CDR3 is made up of 14 amino acids. CDR3 nucleotide sequence: TGTGCCAGCAGTGGACAGGGCGGAGCCACTGAAGCTTTCTTT. Translated: CASSGQGGATEAFF.

This clone appeared once. The V and J genes are TRBV4-2 and TRBJ2-2; D might be TRBD1 (6 bases). The CDR3 length is 14 residues. V gave up 1 base and J gave up 6 bases, with 9 bases separating them. Germline-derived CDR1 and CDR2 are LGHNA and YNFKEQ. The CDR3: CASSQAAGAGELFF. For the CDR3, the DNA is TGTGCCAGCAGCCAAGCTGCAGGGGCCGGGGAGCTGTTTTTT.

This chain connects TRBV30 to TRBJ1-1; D is perhaps TRBD1 (5 bases). The V gene's germline CDR1 is GTSNPN and CDR2 SVGIG (reference sequence). CDR3 size: 12 residues. V was pared by 5 bases and J by 1 base, with 8 bases between. The CDR3 region has the DNA TGTGCCTGGGGGGACGGGAACACTGAAGCTTTCTTT. It specifies CAWGDGNTEAFF.

The rearrangement uses TRBV5-6 and TRBJ1-2; TRBD1 is a possible D gene (6 bases). CDR1 and CDR2 (germline): SGHDT, YYEEEE. The ends were cut back, 7 bases at V and 4 bases at J, with 14 bases in the middle. The CDR3 length is 13 residues. The CDR3 sequence is CASSRGGGYGYTF. DNA of the CDR3: TGTGCCAGCTCTAGAGGGGGAGGCTATGGCTACACCTTC. Full variable domain (rest looked up from reference TRBV5-6 and TRBJ1-2): DAGVTQSPTHLIKTRGQQVTLRCSPKSGHDTVSWYQQALGQGPQFIFQYYEEEERQRGNFPDRFSGHQFPNYSSELNVNALLLGDSALYLCASSRGGGYGYTFGSGTRLTVV.

This chain links TRBV7-9 with TRBJ2-7, with 10 bases that match TRBD2. This CDR3 comprises 14 residues. CDR1 SEHNR and CDR2 FQNEAQ come from the germline V gene (reference sequence). V trimming: 6 bases; J trimming: 4 bases; junction bases outside the gene matches: 6. The CDR3, as DNA: TGTGCCAGCAGTCTAGCGGGAGTGTTTTACGAGCAGTACTTC. This encodes CASSLAGVFYEQYF.

The V and J genes are TRBV7-7 and TRBJ2-1; 9 bases map to TRBD1. The CDR3 is 15 amino acids. Looked up from germline, CDR1 is SSHAT and CDR2 is FNYEAQ (reference sequence). After removal of 3 bases from V and 4 bases from J, the junction contained 4 bases not matched to a gene. This CDR3 is CASSLGTGTYNEQFF. As DNA, the CDR3 is TGTGCCAGCAGCTTGGGGACAGGGACGTACAATGAGCAGTTCTTC.

This clone was detected once. The gene calls are TRBV25-1 and TRBJ2-1, with 14 bases aligning to TRBD2. Germline assignment: CDR1 MGHDK and CDR2 SYGVNS. This CDR3 spans 16 amino acids. Trimming at V came to 2 bases and at J to 8 bases, leaving 5 bases not matched to a gene. The CDR3 loop reads CASSEGGTSGSYEQFF. DNA of the CDR3: TGTGCCAGCAGTGAAGGGGGGACTAGCGGGAGTTATGAGCAGTTCTTC.

This chain uses TRBV7-2 with TRBJ1-2, with a weak D call TRBD1 (5 bases). Germline values: CDR1 SGHTA, CDR2 FQGNSA. The CDR3 runs to 13 residues. V was pared by 3 bases and J by 5 bases, with 10 bases between. The CDR3 nucleotides are TGTGCCAGCAGCTTCGACGGACAATATGGCTACACCTTC. Its translation: CASSFDGQYGYTF.

A single count supports this clone. The chain combines TRBV21-1 with TRBJ2-3; TRBD2 is the table's D call and was not checked against the DNA. TRBV21-1 is deemed a pseudogene. This CDR3 has 13 residues. CDR3 loop: CASSSPGSDTQYF. CDR3 DNA sequence: TGTGCCAGCAGCTCGCCGGGGTCAGATACGCAGTATTTT.